The T cell receptor beta chain under discussion was sequenced for a study of T-cell reconstitution after alpha-beta-depleted transplantation in children. Unique molecular identifiers were built into the TCRbeta library. MiXCR, applied by TCRdb to the PCR reads, yields one record per CDR3 protein. The sample lists roughly 400,000 distinct CDR3 sequences, 20% seen once, with 3.8% in the top ten. The CDR3 has 15 residues. Losses at the gene ends were 1 base for V and 3 bases for J; bases not matched to a gene: 3. CDR1 is SGHVS, CDR2 FQNEAQ, per germline. The sequenced sample was PBMCs from the stem cell graft donor, obtained from the stem cell graft. The chain has TRBV7-8 and TRBJ2-7; the match to TRBD2 covers 10 bases. The source of this sequence is a human donor who donated a stem cell graft to a child with acute myeloid leukemia. CDR3 nucleotide sequence: TGTGCCAGCAGCTTAGATGGACTAGCGGACTACGAGCAGTACTTC. It encodes CASSLDGLADYEQYF.